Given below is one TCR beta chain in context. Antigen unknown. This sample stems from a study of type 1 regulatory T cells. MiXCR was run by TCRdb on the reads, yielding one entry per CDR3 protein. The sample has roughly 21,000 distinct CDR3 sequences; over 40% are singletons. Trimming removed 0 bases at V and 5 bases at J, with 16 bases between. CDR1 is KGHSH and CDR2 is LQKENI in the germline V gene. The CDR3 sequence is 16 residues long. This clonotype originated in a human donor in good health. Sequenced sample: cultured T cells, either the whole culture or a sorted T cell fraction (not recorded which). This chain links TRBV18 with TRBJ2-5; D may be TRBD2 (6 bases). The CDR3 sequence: CASSPPRGGDAETQYF. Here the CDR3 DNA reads TGTGCCAGCTCACCACCGCGCGGCGGGGACGCGGAGACCCAGTACTTC.